These 15 T cell receptor beta chains were all obtained from the same sample, sequenced in a study of molecular identifiers for immune sequencing clone quantification. TCRdb reprocessed the PCR reads with MiXCR, giving one entry per CDR3 protein. Of about 640,000 distinct CDR3 sequences listed, 20% are singletons. Sequenced: naive CD8+ T cells from blood, with Jurkat cell RNA spiked in. Subset reported: FACS-sorted CD8+CD4-CCR7+CD45RA+ naive T cells. The receptors stem from a human donor in good health. Some libraries in this study had Jurkat cell RNA spiked in.

The sample holds many counts of this clonotype. This sequence joins TRBV19 and TRBJ1-4, with D uncertain. Germline V gene sequence: CDR1 LNHDA, CDR2 SQIVND (reference sequence). The length of the CDR3 is 13 residues. Trimming pared 4 bases from V and 7 bases from J, leaving 10 bases between. CDR3 sequence: CASSTYSSEKLFF. CDR3 in DNA: TGTGCCAGTAGTACCTACTCCAGTGAAAAACTGTTTTTT.

This clonotype has at least ten counts. This chain links TRBV14 with TRBJ2-3; maybe TRBD2 (5 bases). Germline V gives CDR1 SGHDN, CDR2 FVKESK. Deletions cut 3 bases from V and 2 bases from J, with 12 bases between. CDR3 length: 15 amino acids. CDR3 in DNA: TGTGCCAGCAGCCACTCCGGGATCTCCACAGATACGCAGTATTTT. Protein: CASSHSGISTDTQYF.

At least ten counts were recorded for this clonotype. The V and J genes are TRBV6-5 and TRBJ1-4; no clear D gene. Trimming took 4 bases from V and 0 from J, leaving 12 bases between them. Per the germline V gene, CDR1 is MNHEY and CDR2 is SVGAGI. The CDR3 has 16 amino acids. CDR3 sequence (DNA): TGTGCCAGCAGTTCCTCGGCGGCTGCAACTAATGAAAAACTGTTTTTT. Its protein product is CASSSSAAATNEKLFF.

This clonotype was recorded many times. The rearrangement links TRBV29-1 to TRBJ2-5; TRBD2 aligns across 9 bases. CDR1 SQVTM and CDR2 ANQGSEA come from the germline V gene. V lost 3 bases to trimming and J lost 4 bases; unmatched junction nucleotides: 3. There are 13 residues in the CDR3. The CDR3 DNA reads TGCAGCGTTGATCTAGCGGGGATAGAGACCCAGTACTTC. Translating gives CSVDLAGIETQYF. The full variable domain, completed using reference TRBV29-1 and TRBJ2-5, is SAVISQKPSRDICQRGTSLTIQCQVDSQVTMMFWYRQQPGQSLTLIATANQGSEATYESGFVIDKFPISRPNLTFSTLTVSNMSPEDSSIYLCSVDLAGIETQYFGPGTRLLVL.

The chain couples TRBV19 to TRBJ2-7; TRBD1 might be the D (6 bases). The CDR3 extends over 13 amino acids. Trimming stripped 3 bases from V and 5 bases from J, with 11 bases between. CDR1 is LNHDA, CDR2 SQIVND, per germline (reference sequence). The CDR3 loop reads CASSIAGVDEQYF. The CDR3, as DNA: TGTGCCAGTAGTATCGCAGGGGTCGACGAGCAGTACTTC.

This clonotype appeared many times. The chain is built from TRBV7-2 and TRBJ2-1, with 7 bases fitting TRBD1. With V trimmed by 5 bases and J by 7 bases, 17 bases remained unmatched. This CDR3 contains 17 residues. CDR1 and CDR2 (germline): SGHTA, FQGNSA. CDR3 coding DNA: TGTGCCAGCAGCCGTACGAAAACAGGGGATTTCGGGAATGAGCAGTTCTTC. Amino acid sequence: CASSRTKTGDFGNEQFF.

This clonotype was recorded a few times. V is TRBV9 and J is TRBJ2-3, with 13 bases lining up with TRBD2. Germline values: CDR1 SGDLS, CDR2 YYNGEE. The CDR3 length is 17 residues. V was pared by 3 bases and J by 2 bases, with 6 bases of the junction left unmatched. CDR3 nucleotides: TGTGCCAGCAGCGGAGGACTAGCGGGGGCCTACACAGATACGCAGTATTTT. It translates to CASSGGLAGAYTDTQYF. Based on the CDR3 plus reference TRBV9 and TRBJ2-3, the full variable domain is DSGVTQTPKHLITATGQRVTLRCSPRSGDLSVYWYQQSLDQGLQFLIQYYNGEERAKGNILERFSAQQFPDLHSELNLSSLELGDSALYFCASSGGLAGAYTDTQYFGPGTRLTVL.

The genes are TRBV11-2 and TRBJ2-5, with D maybe TRBD2 (7 bases). This CDR3 is 13 amino acids long. Germline CDR1 is SGHAT and CDR2 is FQNNGV. V was clipped by 6 bases and J by 3 bases, with 11 bases between them. This CDR3 is CASRGGGEETQYF. The DNA of the CDR3 is TGTGCCAGCAGAGGGGGGGGGGAAGAGACCCAGTACTTC.

The chain carries TRBV19 and TRBJ1-5, with 7 bases lining up with TRBD1. The length of the CDR3 is 17 residues. CDR1 and CDR2 (germline): LNHDA, SQIVND (reference sequence). Trimming cost V 5 bases and J 0 bases; bases outside gene matches: 10. Here the CDR3 reads CASSSTTGRYSNQPQHF. CDR3 in DNA: TGTGCCAGTAGTTCCACGACAGGGCGATATAGCAATCAGCCCCAGCATTTT.

This clonotype was seen many times. V gene TRBV7-9 combines with J gene TRBJ2-7; TRBD2 matches at 10 bases. This CDR3 has 15 amino acids. The V gene end was trimmed by 4 bases and the J gene end by 3 bases; junction bases not matched to a gene: 6. Germline CDR1 SEHNR, CDR2 FQNEAQ (reference sequence). The CDR3 loop is CASSWAPSGGYEQYF. The DNA of the CDR3 is TGTGCCAGCAGCTGGGCCCCTAGCGGGGGCTACGAGCAGTACTTC.

This clonotype was observed at least ten times. The genes are TRBV6-5 and TRBJ1-1, with D possibly TRBD1 on 5 matching bases. V was shortened by 6 bases and J by 3 bases, with 14 bases between the two germline ends. CDR1 and CDR2 from the germline V gene are MNHEY and SVGAGI. The CDR3 sequence is 14 residues long. In DNA, the CDR3 is TGTGCCAGCAGCCGCTGGCAGGGCTACACTGAAGCTTTCTTT. Protein product: CASSRWQGYTEAFF.

This clonotype appeared a few times. The chain links TRBV19 to TRBJ2-7, with a tentative D call TRBD1 (6 bases). V lost 5 bases and J lost 2, with 16 bases in between. Germline V gene lookup returns CDR1 LNHDA and CDR2 SQIVND (reference sequence). This CDR3 is 15 amino acids long. CDR3 nucleotide sequence: TGTGCCAGTAGTGCGTCAGACAGGCCGGCCTACGAGCAGTACTTC. Encoded protein: CASSASDRPAYEQYF.

As to this clonotype: Germline is not matched at one junction end, which may reflect a read error. This chain joins TRBV7-6 and TRBJ2-7, with no clear D. The CDR3 has 16 residues. The germline V gene has CDR1 SGHVS and CDR2 FNYEAQ. The CDR3 sequence is CANSLGYGRSSYEQYF. Here the CDR3 DNA reads TGTGCCAACAGCTTAGGGTACGGACGGTCCTCCTACGAGCAGTACTTC.

With regard to this clonotype: One junction end disagrees with the germline gene, perhaps due to a read error. The rearrangement links TRBV7-9 to TRBJ1-1; perhaps TRBD1 as D (5 bases). Germline-derived CDR1 and CDR2 are SEHNR and FQNEAQ (reference sequence). The CDR3 runs 12 residues. The CDR3 reads CVSSRGAGEALF. CDR3 nucleotides: TGTGTCAGCAGCCGGGGCGCCGGTGAAGCTTTATTT.

Ten or more counts support this clonotype. The CDR3 protein is CASSLGYSGTGELFF. The CDR3 DNA reads as TGTGCCAGCAGTTTGGGGTACAGCGGGACCGGGGAGCTGTTTTTT. This chain connects TRBV12-3 or TRBV12-4 to TRBJ2-2, with a tentative D call TRBD2 (6 bases). The CDR3 sequence is 15 residues long. The V end lost 3 bases, the J end lost 5 bases, and 13 bases lay between the germline ends.